Described below is a single T cell receptor (beta chain) sequence and its context. This record comes from a study of blood T cells in healthy people across ages. CDR1 is SGHRS, CDR2 YFSETQ, per germline. V shed 3 bases and J shed 5 bases, with 17 bases lying between them. The CDR3 runs 15 residues. Using a J-beta primer mix together with a sample-barcoded 5' primer, a second PCR was run for roughly 7 to 12 cycles. TCRdb recomputed calls from the 5' RACE reads with MiXCR, one row per CDR3 protein. This table has 780,000 or so distinct CDR3 sequences, 53% appearing once. This clonotype was obtained from a man older than 75 in good health. The chain couples TRBV5-1 to TRBJ2-5; unclear D gene. Sequenced: blood. The CDR3 loop is CASSSTGVMGETQYF. CDR3 sequence (DNA): TGCGCCAGCAGCTCCACTGGAGTTATGGGCGAGACCCAGTACTTC.